These 5 T cell receptor beta chains came from one sample sequenced in a study of T cells expressing NK-cell markers. One entry per CDR3 protein, without DNA, is what TCRdb gives after re-calling the 5' RACE reads. The specimen's table records approximately 440,000 distinct CDR3 sequences. The sequencing sample was made of blood T cells: a sorted CD56 or NKG2C T cell subset, CD4+ or CD8+ T cells, or bulk PBMC T cells (not recorded which). The source is a woman between 50 and 59 years old in good health.

V gene TRBV4-2 combines with J gene TRBJ1-4. The germline V gene has CDR1 LGHNA and CDR2 YNFKEQ. This CDR3 spans 13 amino acids. CDR3 sequence: CASSQEWSEKLFF.

J is TRBJ2-1 and V is TRBV24-1; TCRdb indicates TRBD2, and absent DNA this call remains unverified. The CDR3 extends over 15 amino acids. Germline loops: CDR1 KGHDR, CDR2 SFDVKD. The CDR3 is CATRPSTSAYNEQFF.

The chain joins TRBV19 to TRBJ1-5; checking the TCRdb D call of TRBD1 is not possible without DNA. Germline CDR1 LNHDA, CDR2 SQIVND (reference sequence). This CDR3 region has 14 residues. CDR3 protein: CASSIGRVNQPQHF.

V gene TRBV5-1 combines with J gene TRBJ2-3; TCRdb designates TRBD2, a call that cannot be tested without DNA. The CDR3 sequence is 18 residues long. From germline, CDR1 is SGHRS and CDR2 YFSETQ. The CDR3 loop is CASSPLGLSGGFTDTQYF. The variable domain in full, with the rest retrieved from reference TRBV5-1 and TRBJ2-3, is KAGVTQTPRYLIKTRGQQVTLSCSPISGHRSVSWYQQTPGQGLQFLFEYFSETQRNKGNFPGRFSGRQFSNSRSEMNVSTLELGDSALYLCASSPLGLSGGFTDTQYFGPGTRLTVL.

The V and J genes are TRBV9 and TRBJ2-1; the TCRdb call, TRBD2, lacks DNA for checking. CDR1 is SGDLS and CDR2 is YYNGEE in the germline V gene. The CDR3 runs to 16 residues. CDR3 protein: CASSVVTSGRGDEQFF.